A selection of T cell receptor beta chains follows, all from one sample in a study of T cell changes during pregnancy in multiple sclerosis. Produced via immunoSEQ multiplex PCR; TCRdb's table is partial and in-frame only. The sample consists of tens of thousands of clones, 93% of them appearing once. Sequenced material: peripheral blood, taken after pregnancy. The receptors shown here come from a female donor with multiple sclerosis, enrolled in a pregnancy study. CDR3s include the opening cysteine and the closing phenylalanine or tryptophan. D genes are given only for firm matches. Clone sizes are given selectively: once, few, many, or a class where the clone is expanded.

v_call	d_call	clone_size	j_call	cdr3_nt	cdr3_aa
TRBV15	TRBD2	.	TRBJ2-3	TGTGCCACCAGCAGAGCTACTAGCGGTCCAGATACGCAGTATTTT	CATSRATSGPDTQYF
TRBV28	.	.	TRBJ1-4	TGTGCCAGCAGTCTGACACTTTCAACTAATGAAAAACTGTTTTTT	CASSLTLSTNEKLFF
TRBV4-1	TRBD2	.	TRBJ2-3	TGCGCCAGCAGCCACTCTGAGACTAGCGGGAATACCGATACGCAGTATTTT	CASSHSETSGNTDTQYF
TRBV7-2	TRBD2	many	TRBJ2-7	TGTGCCAGCAGCTTAGGACTAGCGTCATACGAGCAGTACTTC	CASSLGLASYEQYF
TRBV19	TRBD1	few	TRBJ1-1	TGTGCCAGTAATCTCCCCGGGACAGGGGGCGAGTGGACGACTGAAGCTTTCTTT	CASNLPGTGGEWTTEAFF
TRBV28	.	.	TRBJ2-4	TGTGCCAGCAGCCACAAAAAGACACCCAAAAACATTCAGTACTTC	CASSHKKTPKNIQYF
TRBV19	.	.	TRBJ1-2	TGTGCCAGTAGTTCCTGGGACACCAACTATGGCTACACCTTC	CASSSWDTNYGYTF
TRBV29-1	.	.	TRBJ2-7	TGCAGCGTTGAGCTGGGAGGCGAGCAGTACTTC	CSVELGGEQYF
TRBV10-3	TRBD2	once	TRBJ2-5	TGTGCCATCAGGAAGGGACTAGCGGGAGACTACCAAGAGACCCAGTACTTC	CAIRKGLAGDYQETQYF
TRBV11-3	.	.	TRBJ2-7	TGTGCCAGCAGCCCCCTCCGGGATGGCTACTACGAGCAGTACTTC	CASSPLRDGYYEQYF
TRBV2	TRBD2	.	TRBJ2-5	TGTGCCACGAATCGGCGAGGGCCAGCGGGAGCTGGGGAGACCCAGTACTTC	CATNRRGPAGAGETQYF
TRBV27	TRBD1	.	TRBJ2-1	TGTGCCAGCAGAGGCGGGACAGGGGCTGAGCAGTTCTTC	CASRGGTGAEQFF
TRBV6-1	.	.	TRBJ2-2	TGTGCCAGCAGTCAGGGGAACACCGGGGAGCTGTTTTTT	CASSQGNTGELFF
TRBV9	TRBD2	.	TRBJ2-5	TGTGCCAGCAGCGTAGGATTGACTAGCGGGAGTCGAGGGGAGACCCAGTACTTC	CASSVGLTSGSRGETQYF
TRBV7-2	TRBD1	.	TRBJ2-3	TGTGCCAGCAGTCGTCAGGGGGCGGGGCGCACAGATACGCAGTATTTT	CASSRQGAGRTDTQYF
TRBV7-6	TRBD2	.	TRBJ2-7	TGTGCCAGCAGCTTAGTTAATAGCGGGAGCTCCTACGAGCAGTACTTC	CASSLVNSGSSYEQYF
TRBV5-6	.	.	TRBJ1-2	TGTGCCAGCAGCTTGAATCAGGGGATGGGAGGCTACACCTTC	CASSLNQGMGGYTF
TRBV2	.	once	TRBJ2-1	TGTGCCAGCACAGGGGCCGTCTACAATGAGCAGTTCTTC	CASTGAVYNEQFF
TRBV2	.	once	TRBJ2-7	TGTGCCAGCAGTGAGCTGGGCAGTAACGAGCAGTACTTC	CASSELGSNEQYF
TRBV27	.	.	TRBJ1-1	TGTGCCAGCAGTTTCCGACAGACAGGCCCGAACACTGAAGCTTTCTTT	CASSFRQTGPNTEAFF
TRBV7-9	TRBD1	once	TRBJ2-7	TGTGCCAGCAGCTCCCTGACAGGGGGCGATTATGAGCAGTACTTC	CASSSLTGGDYEQYF
TRBV10-3	.	.	TRBJ2-7	TGTGCCATCAGCAGCCAGGAACGCTACGAGCAGTACTTC	CAISSQERYEQYF
TRBV7-2	TRBD2	once	TRBJ2-4	TGTGCCAGCACCTCCCCCGTTGGTAGCGGGGCCCTTGCCAAAAACATTCAGTACTTC	CASTSPVGSGALAKNIQYF
TRBV14	.	.	TRBJ2-5	TGTGCCAGCAGCCAAGGGGAGACCCAAGAGACCCAGTACTTC	CASSQGETQETQYF
TRBV12-5	TRBD2	.	TRBJ2-2	TGTGCTAGTGGTTTGCCCGTAGCGGGAGGGGTGTTTACGAACACCGGGGAGCTGTTTTTT	CASGLPVAGGVFTNTGELFF
TRBV6-5	TRBD2	.	TRBJ2-1	TGTGCCAGCAGTTACTCTTGGCTAGCGGGCAAGGTTGAGCAGTTCTTC	CASSYSWLAGKVEQFF
TRBV7-2	TRBD1	once	TRBJ2-2	TGTGCCAGCAGCTTAGTTACAGGGGGAGGCACCGGGGAGCTGTTTTTT	CASSLVTGGGTGELFF
TRBV7-8	TRBD1	.	TRBJ1-1	TGTGCCAGCAGCCCTCACAGGGGAAGCACTGAAGCTTTCTTT	CASSPHRGSTEAFF
TRBV19	.	.	TRBJ2-2	TGTGCCAGTAGTACGGCGAACACCGGGGAGCTGTTTTTT	CASSTANTGELFF
TRBV6-5	.	.	TRBJ2-5	TGTGCCAGCAGTTACTCGGAGCTTGGGGAGACCCAGTACTTC	CASSYSELGETQYF
TRBV28	.	.	TRBJ1-5	TGTGCCAGCCATCCCTCAGGGGCACAGCCCCAGCATTTT	CASHPSGAQPQHF
TRBV9	.	.	TRBJ2-7	TGTGCCAGCAGCGTACACTACAGGGCATACGAGCAGTACTTC	CASSVHYRAYEQYF
TRBV5-8	TRBD1	.	TRBJ2-5	TGTGCCAGCAGCCCGGACAGGGGAGGCCAAGAGACCCAGTACTTC	CASSPDRGGQETQYF
TRBV25-1	.	.	TRBJ2-3	TGTGCCAGCAGCGGAGATACGCAGTATTTT	CASSGDTQYF
TRBV28	TRBD2	.	TRBJ2-3	TGTGCCAGCACCACTCCCCGCGGGCTAGCGGAGTACACAGATACGCAGTATTTT	CASTTPRGLAEYTDTQYF
TRBV11-3	TRBD1	.	TRBJ1-3	TGTGCCAGCAGCTTAATATGGGACAGTGCATTTTCGGTTGGAAACACCATATATTTT	CASSLIWDSAFSVGNTIYF
TRBV18	.	.	TRBJ2-7	TGTGCCAGCTCACCCTCCGCAGGGCTATTACCCCCCTACGAGCAGTACTTC	CASSPSAGLLPPYEQYF
TRBV6-6	TRBD1	.	TRBJ1-2	TGTGCCAGCAGTTCCGGACAGGGGGTAATTGGCTACACCTTC	CASSSGQGVIGYTF
TRBV5-1	.	.	TRBJ2-3	TGCGCCAGCAGCTTGGTGCAGGGCACGCAGTATTTT	CASSLVQGTQYF
TRBV2	TRBD2	.	TRBJ2-2	TGTGCCAGCAGTGAAGTCCGGGGGGGCGGGGAGCTGTTTTTT	CASSEVRGGGELFF
TRBV7-9	.	.	TRBJ1-1	TGTGCCAGCAGCTTAGGGACAGCCAAGAACACTGAAGCTTTCTTT	CASSLGTAKNTEAFF
TRBV13	.	.	TRBJ2-5	TGTGCCAGCAGTAAAACCCCGGAGCCCCAGTACTTC	CASSKTPEPQYF
TRBV13	.	once	TRBJ2-7	TGTGCCAGCAGCTTAGGACCGGGACTGAACTACGAGCAGTACTTC	CASSLGPGLNYEQYF
TRBV29-1	TRBD1	few	TRBJ1-1	TGCAGCGTTAGGGGTGAGGGGGCGGTAGCTTTCTTT	CSVRGEGAVAFF
TRBV14	.	.	TRBJ1-1	TGTGCCAGCAGCCGAGATTTTCTGGACCACCGGGAGGCTTTCTTT	CASSRDFLDHREAFF
TRBV19	TRBD2	.	TRBJ2-3	TGTGCCAGTAGTCCTCGACTAGCGGGCGTCACAGATACGCAGTATTTT	CASSPRLAGVTDTQYF
TRBV11-3	.	.	TRBJ1-4	TGTGCCAGCGGACTTAATGAAAAACTGTTTTTT	CASGLNEKLFF
TRBV7-2	TRBD1	.	TRBJ1-4	TGTGCCAGCAGCCGCCGTCCCGGGACAGGGGGCGATGAAAAACTGTTTTTT	CASSRRPGTGGDEKLFF
TRBV2	TRBD2	.	TRBJ2-3	TGTGCCAGCAGATCAAGCGGGATAAGAGATACGCAGTATTTT	CASRSSGIRDTQYF
TRBV5-1	.	.	TRBJ2-5	TGCGCCAGCAGCTTTGCGGTTCAAGAGACCCAGTACTTC	CASSFAVQETQYF
TRBV9	.	once	TRBJ2-7	TGTGCCAGCAGCGTAGCAGATTCCTACGAGCAGTACTTC	CASSVADSYEQYF
TRBV4-2	.	.	TRBJ2-3	TGTGCCAGCAGCCAAGATGGAACTAGCCCTGAGACAGATACGCAGTATTTT	CASSQDGTSPETDTQYF
TRBV21-1	.	.	TRBJ2-1	TGTGCCAGCAGCAAAGTCGAGGGGGACCTCTACAATGAGCAGTTCTTC	CASSKVEGDLYNEQFF
TRBV7-2	TRBD1	.	TRBJ1-5	TGTGCCAGCAGCGGACAACCGGGACAGCGCAATCAGCCCCAGCATTTT	CASSGQPGQRNQPQHF
TRBV27	.	.	TRBJ2-7	TGTGCCAGCAGTTTAGTCCCAGGAACCCCCTACGAGCAGTACTTC	CASSLVPGTPYEQYF
TRBV27	TRBD2	.	TRBJ2-7	TGTGCCAGCAGTTTGGGAAGCGGGAGGGCCCTCTACGAGCAGTACTTC	CASSLGSGRALYEQYF
TRBV18	.	.	TRBJ1-1	TGTGCCAGCTCACCGGGTCAGGGCGGATCTGAAGCTTTCTTT	CASSPGQGGSEAFF
TRBV19	TRBD2	.	TRBJ2-7	TGTGCCAGTAGTACTTCATTCGGGACTAGCGGGAGTTATTCTTCCTACGAGCAGTACTTC	CASSTSFGTSGSYSSYEQYF
TRBV6-5	TRBD2	.	TRBJ2-5	TGTGCCAGCAGTTACCGGCTAGCGGTCCCAGAGACCCAGTACTTC	CASSYRLAVPETQYF
TRBV28	TRBD1	.	TRBJ1-5	TGTGCCAGCAGTCCGGGACAGGGGGGTGTAAGCAATCAGCCCCAGCATTTT	CASSPGQGGVSNQPQHF